One sample yielded the 27 T cell receptor beta chains listed below, sequenced in a study of blood T cells in healthy people across ages. PCR was performed a second time for roughly 7 to 12 cycles using a sample-barcoded 5' primer and a J-beta primer mix. One entry per CDR3 protein results from TCRdb running MiXCR on the 5' RACE reads. This table has roughly 2 million distinct CDR3 sequences, around 48% appearing once. The specimen sequenced was blood. Receptors were obtained from a woman aged 40 to 49 in good health.

The chain has TRBV14 and TRBJ2-3, with 8 bases aligning to TRBD2. The ends lost 4 bases at V and 4 bases at J; junction bases unmatched: 4. The CDR3 loop spans 14 amino acids. CDR1 is SGHDN and CDR2 is FVKESK in the germline V gene. The CDR3 nucleotides read TGTGCCAGCAGCCTGGGACTAGAGGCAGATACGCAGTATTTT. This sequence encodes CASSLGLEADTQYF.

The V gene is TRBV7-3, the J gene TRBJ2-1; 10 nucleotides line up with TRBD2. J gave up 5 bases and V 2 bases, and 9 bases lay outside the gene matches. Germline V gene lookup returns CDR1 SGHTA and CDR2 FQGTGA. The CDR3 is 17 residues long. The CDR3 here is CASSLLHTSGKHNEQFF. The CDR3 coding sequence is TGTGCCAGCAGCTTACTCCACACTAGCGGGAAGCACAATGAGCAGTTCTTC.

J is TRBJ2-3 and V is TRBV7-9; maybe TRBD2 (5 bases). Trimming removed 2 bases from V and 4 bases from J, with 10 bases in between. CDR1 SEHNR and CDR2 FQNEAQ come from the germline V gene (reference sequence). The CDR3 is 14 amino acids. Written as DNA, the CDR3 is TGTGCCAGCAGCTTAAGGTCTAGCCCAGATACGCAGTATTTT. Its protein product is CASSLRSSPDTQYF.

CDR3 DNA: TGTGCCAGCAGCTTATACCCCGCGGGGGGTTCGTACACCGGGGAGCTGTTTTTT. Encoded protein: CASSLYPAGGSYTGELFF. The chain carries TRBV7-8 and TRBJ2-2; 8 bases match TRBD2. The J segment lost 3 bases and the V segment lost 2 bases, leaving 11 bases of the junction unmatched. This CDR3 is built from 18 residues. Germline V CDR1 and CDR2: SGHVS, FQNEAQ.

On this clonotype: No conserved phenylalanine or tryptophan is present at the end of the CDR3, so a read error is the likely explanation. The chain joins TRBV6-2 or TRBV6-3 to TRBJ2-7; D is tentatively TRBD1 or TRBD2 (7 bases each). The CDR3 consists of 15 residues. The ends were cut back, 4 bases at V and 1 base at J, with 14 bases in the middle. The germline V gene encodes CDR1 MNHEY and CDR2 SVGEGT. The CDR3 nucleotides read TGTGCCAGCAGTTCGGCAGGGGGGGGATCCTACGAGCAGTACTTA. Amino acids: CASSSAGGGSYEQYL.

This clonotype was detected only a few times. V is TRBV13 and J is TRBJ2-1; TRBD1 aligns across 7 bases. Trimming at V came to 10 bases and at J to 7 bases, leaving 10 bases not matched to a gene. Germline CDR1 reads PRHDT; CDR2 reads FYEKMQ (reference sequence). This CDR3 is 13 amino acids long. The CDR3 bases are TGTGCCACGGCCGGGGACAGTTTAAATGAGCAGTTCTTC. Translation gives CATAGDSLNEQFF.

A remark on this clonotype: The junction does not match germline at one end; this may be a read error. The rearrangement uses TRBV9 and TRBJ1-1, with a possible D match to TRBD1 (6 bases). Germline V gene sequence: CDR1 SGDLS, CDR2 YYNGEE. CDR3 length: 14 amino acids. The CDR3 spells CAGSFGQMNTEAFF. CDR3 DNA sequence: TGTGCCGGCAGCTTCGGACAGATGAACACTGAAGCTTTCTTT.

This clonotype has just a few counts. The CDR3 DNA sequence: TGTGCCAGCAGCCGACAGTCTAACTATGGCTACACCTTC. It codes for CASSRQSNYGYTF. This sequence joins TRBV6-6 and TRBJ1-2; D possibly corresponds to TRBD1 (5 bases). V was pared by 6 bases and J by 0 bases, with 8 bases between. CDR3 length equals 13 residues. Germline-derived CDR1 and CDR2 are MNHNY and SVGAGI (reference sequence).

The CDR3 is CSVVGTGSSEKLFF. CDR3 DNA sequence: TGCAGCGTTGTCGGGACAGGCTCGTCTGAAAAACTGTTTTTT. The V call is TRBV29-1, the J call TRBJ1-4; 8 bases fit TRBD1. V lost 4 bases and J lost 7; bases outside the gene matches: 8. The CDR3 runs 14 residues. Germline V gives CDR1 SQVTM, CDR2 ANQGSEA.

V usage is TRBV29-1 and J usage is TRBJ2-5, with D hard to call. The CDR3 contains 13 residues. Germline V CDR1 and CDR2: SQVTM, ANQGSEA. Trimming stripped 4 bases from V and 2 bases from J, with 11 bases between. The CDR3 region is CSVAEPPQETQYF. The CDR3 nucleotides are TGCAGCGTTGCCGAACCGCCGCAAGAGACCCAGTACTTC.

A remark on this clonotype: The junction departs from the called germline gene at one end, perhaps through a read error. The chain joins TRBV7-8 to TRBJ2-3; 8 nucleotides align to TRBD2. Per germline, CDR1 SGHVS and CDR2 FQNEAQ. The CDR3 runs to 13 residues. CDR3 loop: CGSSVAGPDTQYF. DNA for the CDR3: TGTGGCAGCAGCGTAGCGGGGCCAGATACGCAGTATTTT.

This clonotype was seen a handful of times. Sequence at one end of the junction differs from germline and may be a read error. The chain recombines TRBV28 with TRBJ2-5; D is possibly TRBD1 or TRBD2 (6 bases each). The CDR3 is 15 residues long. Germline CDR1 reads MDHEN; CDR2 reads SYDVKM. DNA of the CDR3: TGTGCCAGTAGTTACGGGGGAGGACAGCAAGAGACCCAGTACTTC. It is translated as CASSYGGGQQETQYF. Full variable domain (outside the CDR3, taken from reference TRBV28 and TRBJ2-5): DVKVTQSSRYLVKRTGEKVFLECVQDMDHENMFWYRQDPGLGLRLIYFSYDVKMKEKGDIPEGYSVSREKKERFSLILESASTNQTSMYLCASSYGGGQQETQYFGPGTRLLVL.

This chain connects TRBV9 to TRBJ2-1; tentative D call: TRBD2 (5 bases). V was cut by 7 bases and J by 2 bases, with 13 bases left in between. Per germline, CDR1 SGDLS and CDR2 YYNGEE. This CDR3 is 14 amino acids long. The DNA of the CDR3 is TGTGCCAGCGGACGTCGAGGGCCCTACAATGAGCAGTTCTTC. Encoded protein: CASGRRGPYNEQFF. Full variable domain (rest looked up from reference TRBV9 and TRBJ2-1): DSGVTQTPKHLITATGQRVTLRCSPRSGDLSVYWYQQSLDQGLQFLIQYYNGEERAKGNILERFSAQQFPDLHSELNLSSLELGDSALYFCASGRRGPYNEQFFGPGTRLTVL.

The chain employs TRBV2 and TRBJ2-3; possibly TRBD1 for D (6 bases). The CDR3 contains 14 residues. Trimming stripped 6 bases from V and 2 bases from J, with 12 bases between. Germline CDR1 SNHLY, CDR2 FYNNEI. The CDR3 coding sequence is TGTGCCAGCAGGGGGGACACCTACACAGATACGCAGTATTTT. Its protein is CASRGDTYTDTQYF.

V usage is TRBV5-5 and J usage is TRBJ2-1; D ambiguous. Trimming cost V 6 bases and J 8 bases, with 12 bases left between them. The CDR3 is 12 amino acids. Germline V CDR1 and CDR2: SGHKS, YYEKEE (reference sequence). The CDR3 is CASIQEIDEQFF. The CDR3 region has the DNA TGTGCCAGCATCCAGGAGATCGATGAGCAGTTCTTC.

The chain employs TRBV4-3 and TRBJ2-7; D may match TRBD1 or TRBD2 (5 bases each). Germline V gene lookup returns CDR1 LGHNA and CDR2 YSLEER. The CDR3 spans 17 residues. With 1 base removed from V and 0 bases from J, the gap between germline ends came to 16 bases. The CDR3 loop is CASSQGLTTGPSYEQYF. The CDR3 DNA is TGCGCCAGCAGCCAAGGGTTAACAACGGGGCCCTCCTACGAGCAGTACTTC.

The gene calls are TRBV5-1 and TRBJ2-5; TRBD1 or TRBD2 may be the D gene (5 bases each). This CDR3 region has 15 residues. Germline V lookup: CDR1 SGHRS, CDR2 YFSETQ. V dropped 2 bases and J dropped 5 bases, with 16 bases sitting between them. The CDR3 nucleotides read TGCGCCAGCAGCTTAATGAGGGGTAGGGAGGAGACCCAGTACTTC. Translating it yields CASSLMRGREETQYF.

This clonotype was picked up a small number of times. J is TRBJ1-2 and V is TRBV6-2 or TRBV6-3, with TRBD1 matching 8 bases. Germline-derived CDR1 and CDR2 are MNHEY and SVGEGT. CDR3 length equals 15 residues. The V and J ends lost 5 bases and 0 bases, in that order; junction bases with no gene match: 5. CDR3 sequence (DNA): TGTGCCAGCAGTAGGGACAGGCTCGCTAACTATGGCTACACCTTC. Translation: CASSRDRLANYGYTF.

In this sample, this clonotype turned up once. This chain connects TRBV20-1 to TRBJ2-5; 8 bases fit TRBD2. The CDR3 is made up of 16 amino acids. Germline-derived CDR1 and CDR2 are DFQATT and SNEGSKA (reference sequence). The trim removed 0 bases at V and 4 bases at J, leaving 10 bases unmatched. In DNA, the CDR3 is TGCAGTGCTAGAGATCGTCGAGCGGGGGTTCGAGAGACCCAGTACTTC. It specifies CSARDRRAGVRETQYF.

This sequence joins TRBV7-9 and TRBJ2-2; D possibly corresponds to TRBD1 (5 bases). This CDR3 has 17 residues. Per germline, CDR1 SEHNR and CDR2 FQNEAQ (reference sequence). Trimming pared 2 bases from V and 4 bases from J, leaving 17 bases between. The CDR3 loop reads CASSLIRPGWVTGELFF. CDR3 DNA sequence: TGTGCCAGCAGCTTAATCCGGCCAGGGTGGGTCACCGGGGAGCTGTTTTTT.

The V and J genes are TRBV28 and TRBJ2-7; 7 nucleotides align to TRBD1. CDR1 is MDHEN, CDR2 SYDVKM, per germline. The CDR3 has 16 amino acids. V dropped 3 bases and J dropped 6; count of bases not matched to a gene: 14. CDR3 DNA sequence: TGTGCCAGCAGTTTCCGCACAGGGGCCCCAGGGGGCGAGCAGTACTTC. Amino acids: CASSFRTGAPGGEQYF. Full variable domain (outside the CDR3, taken from reference TRBV28 and TRBJ2-7): DVKVTQSSRYLVKRTGEKVFLECVQDMDHENMFWYRQDPGLGLRLIYFSYDVKMKEKGDIPEGYSVSREKKERFSLILESASTNQTSMYLCASSFRTGAPGGEQYFGPGTRLTVT.

This clonotype was picked up a small number of times. The chain joins TRBV20-1 to TRBJ2-5; D remains unclear. This CDR3 has 14 amino acids. V lost 2 bases to trimming and J lost 1 base, with 11 bases between them. CDR1 and CDR2 from the germline V gene are DFQATT and SNEGSKA (reference sequence). The CDR3 loop is CSARKGNLQETQYF. The CDR3 DNA reads TGCAGTGCTAGAAAGGGTAACCTCCAAGAGACCCAGTACTTC.

This chain connects TRBV4-1 to TRBJ2-1; 11 bases agree with TRBD1. The CDR3 is made up of 16 amino acids. V lost 1 base to trimming and J lost 5 bases; unmatched junction nucleotides: 4. Germline V lookup: CDR1 MGHRA, CDR2 YSYEKL. CDR3 sequence reads: CASSQAPDRGHNEQFF. In DNA form, the CDR3 reads TGCGCCAGCAGCCAAGCCCCGGACAGGGGGCACAATGAGCAGTTCTTC.

V usage is TRBV7-2 and J usage is TRBJ1-6; D not certain. Trimming took off 6 bases at V and 10 bases at J, with 13 bases between the two ends. The CDR3 runs 13 residues. In germline, CDR1 is SGHTA, CDR2 FQGNSA. The CDR3 bases are TGTGCCAGCAGTACTCCCGGAACGTCACCCCTCCACTTT. The encoded protein is CASSTPGTSPLHF.

This clonotype has a handful of counts. The CDR3 loop is CSAPTSGEIDTQYF. In nucleotides, the CDR3 is TGCAGTGCTCCGACTAGCGGGGAGATAGATACGCAGTATTTT. This chain joins TRBV20-1 and TRBJ2-3; the match to TRBD2 covers 11 bases. Germline values: CDR1 DFQATT, CDR2 SNEGSKA (reference sequence). The CDR3 consists of 14 residues. V gave up 5 bases and J gave up 5 bases; unmatched junction bases: 6.

V usage is TRBV11-2 and J usage is TRBJ2-4, with D perhaps assigned TRBD1 or TRBD2 (6 bases each). TRBJ2-7 matches the DNA end more closely, so the J call is doubtful. CDR3 length: 16 amino acids. Germline V gene lookup returns CDR1 SGHAT and CDR2 FQNNGV. The DNA of the CDR3 is TGTGCCAGCAGCTTTCGCGTGCGGCAGGGGACTTACGAGCAGTACTTC. Translation gives CASSFRVRQGTYEQYF.

This clonotype was picked up a small number of times. The chain couples TRBV9 to TRBJ2-3; 7 bases align to TRBD2. CDR1 is SGDLS and CDR2 is YYNGEE in the germline V gene. V trimming: 3 bases; J trimming: 0 bases; junction bases outside the gene matches: 7. The CDR3 runs to 16 residues. In nucleotides, the CDR3 is TGTGCCAGCAGCGCCACAAGCGGGGCGAGCACAGATACGCAGTATTTT. It encodes CASSATSGASTDTQYF.